These 19 T cell receptor beta chains were sequenced from one sample in a study of T cells in Graves' hyperthyroidism and ophthalmopathy. RNA transcripts served as the template for amplifying TCR beta CDR3 regions. The HTBI set primed first-round TCR CDR3 RT-PCR. TCRdb re-derived calls from the multiplex PCR reads in MiXCR, one entry per CDR3 protein. The table records 410,000 or so distinct CDR3 sequences, roughly 15% of them present only once. Sequencing was carried out using blood. The origin of the receptors is a man aged 18 to 30 with Graves' ophthalmopathy.

This clonotype was seen repeatedly, ten times or more. The chain recombines TRBV7-3 with TRBJ2-7, with 10 bases matching TRBD2. The CDR3 length is 16 residues. V was pared by 5 bases and J by 3 bases, with 10 bases of the junction left unmatched. Germline assignment: CDR1 SGHTA and CDR2 FQGTGA. The CDR3 reads CASSIGLAERIYEQYF. Written as DNA, the CDR3 is TGTGCCAGCAGCATAGGACTAGCGGAAAGGATCTACGAGCAGTACTTC.

This clonotype has a count of ten or more. The CDR3 is CASSWHQETQYF. The CDR3 DNA sequence: TGTGCCAGCAGTTGGCACCAAGAGACCCAGTACTTC. The chain recombines TRBV6-1 with TRBJ2-5, with unresolved D. The CDR3 is 12 amino acids. Trimming shortened V by 5 bases and J by 0 bases, and 4 bases separated the two germline ends. The V gene's germline CDR1 is MNHNS and CDR2 SASEGT.

A note on this clonotype: This may come from a read error, since a much larger clone is one base off. The chain combines TRBV18 with TRBJ2-5; the match to TRBD1 covers 8 bases. This CDR3 has 14 amino acids. Germline CDR1 is KGHSH and CDR2 is LQKENI. With V trimmed by 8 bases and J by 4 bases, 9 bases remained unmatched. CDR3 coding DNA: TGTGCCAGCCCATCTACAGGGACAGGAGAGACCCAGTACTTC. Its translation is CASPSTGTGETQYF.

Ten or more counts support this clonotype. V and J are TRBV20-1 and TRBJ1-1; D call uncertain. The germline V gene encodes CDR1 DFQATT and CDR2 SNEGSKA (reference sequence). The CDR3 totals 14 residues. Trimming took 1 base from V and 1 from J, leaving 10 bases between them. The CDR3 DNA is TGCAGTGCTAGAGTTCCCCCCGGGAACACTGAAGCTTTCTTT. It yields the protein CSARVPPGNTEAFF.

This clonotype was counted many times. The chain's CDR3 is CASSFLTGPTEAFF. The CDR3 DNA reads TGTGCCAGCAGTTTCTTGACAGGGCCCACTGAAGCTTTCTTT. The rearrangement links TRBV12-3 or TRBV12-4 to TRBJ1-1, with 7 bases matching TRBD1. The CDR3 totals 14 residues. With V trimmed by 3 bases and J by 4 bases, 5 bases remained unmatched.

In this sample, this clonotype turned up many times. This chain joins TRBV11-2 and TRBJ2-5, with D unclear. The V gene's germline CDR1 is SGHAT and CDR2 FQNNGV. The CDR3 has 14 residues. Trimming took 7 bases from V and 3 from J, leaving 15 bases between them. The CDR3 DNA reads TGTGCCAGCAACCTCTTCCGGTTTGAAGAGACCCAGTACTTC. Translating gives CASNLFRFEETQYF.

The chain recombines TRBV6-1 with TRBJ2-1; no definite D call. From germline, CDR1 is MNHNS and CDR2 SASEGT. With 1 base removed from V and 0 bases from J, the gap between germline ends came to 10 bases. CDR3 length: 16 residues. CDR3 residues: CASSEVSTNSYNEQFF. The CDR3 bases are TGTGCCAGCAGTGAAGTGTCCACTAACTCCTACAATGAGCAGTTCTTC.

This clonotype was picked up many times. The chain links TRBV6-1 to TRBJ2-3, with 10 nucleotides matching TRBD2. V shed 2 bases and J 5 bases; nucleotides not matched to a gene: 4. The length of the CDR3 is 15 residues. Looked up from germline, CDR1 is MNHNS and CDR2 is SASEGT. The CDR3 loop is CASSELAGAGDTQYF. CDR3 in DNA: TGTGCCAGCAGTGAACTAGCGGGGGCAGGAGATACGCAGTATTTT.

This chain joins TRBV4-1 and TRBJ1-3; a possible D gene is TRBD1 (6 bases). Germline CDR1 is MGHRA and CDR2 is YSYEKL. The CDR3 contains 15 residues. V lost 3 bases to trimming and J lost 3 bases, with 12 bases between them. Here the CDR3 DNA reads TGCGCCAGCAGCCAGAACGACAGGCTTGGAAACACCATATATTTT. Residues: CASSQNDRLGNTIYF.

This rearrangement joins TRBV18 to TRBJ1-5; D is unresolved. Per the germline V gene, CDR1 is KGHSH and CDR2 is LQKENI. The V end lost 0 bases, the J end lost 7 bases, and 7 bases lay between the germline ends. The length of the CDR3 is 13 residues. CDR3 protein: CASSPPGNQPQHF. Here the CDR3 DNA reads TGTGCCAGCTCACCACCAGGGAACCAGCCCCAGCATTTT.

This clonotype occurred many times. The chain employs TRBV29-1 and TRBJ2-7; no clear D gene. V lost 4 bases and J lost 6, with 10 bases in between. This CDR3 has 11 amino acids. Germline V gene lookup returns CDR1 SQVTM and CDR2 ANQGSEA. The CDR3 DNA reads TGCAGCGTTGTGAAACTCGGCGAGCAGTACTTC. It is translated as CSVVKLGEQYF.

The chain carries TRBV6-1 and TRBJ1-6, with D unresolved. The CDR3 length is 12 residues. V dropped 6 bases and J dropped 10 bases, with 10 bases sitting between them. Germline CDR1 is MNHNS and CDR2 is SASEGT. This CDR3 reads CASRLQGSPLHF. As DNA, the CDR3 is TGTGCCAGCAGGCTACAAGGCTCACCCCTCCACTTT.

This clonotype was seen at least ten times. The chain recombines TRBV13 with TRBJ2-3; D not certain. V was pared by 4 bases and J by 1 base, with 6 bases between. Looked up from germline, CDR1 is PRHDT and CDR2 is FYEKMQ (reference sequence). The CDR3 consists of 13 residues. In nucleotides, the CDR3 is TGTGCCAGCAGCTCGGCCGGCACAGATACGCAGTATTTT. It translates to CASSSAGTDTQYF.

J is TRBJ2-5 and V is TRBV24-1; 7 positions agree with TRBD1. J gave up 2 bases and V 4 bases, and 9 bases lay outside the gene matches. Germline values: CDR1 KGHDR, CDR2 SFDVKD. The CDR3 consists of 16 residues. The CDR3 reads CATSDRGTVKQETQYF. CDR3 in DNA: TGTGCCACCAGTGACCGAGGGACAGTGAAACAAGAGACCCAGTACTTC.

This clonotype turned up a few times. J is TRBJ2-7 and V is TRBV10-3, with 8 bases lining up with TRBD1. Unmatched junction bases numbered 1, after V lost 3 bases and J lost 6 bases. This CDR3 has 12 amino acids. Germline V lookup: CDR1 ENHRY, CDR2 SYGVKD. DNA of the CDR3: TGTGCCATCAGTGACAGGGGGCGCGAGCAGTACTTC. This encodes CAISDRGREQYF.

This clonotype was counted at least ten times. The chain couples TRBV7-8 to TRBJ1-5; D not certain. The CDR3 runs to 14 residues. V gave up 2 bases and J gave up 6 bases, with 11 bases separating them. The germline V gene encodes CDR1 SGHVS and CDR2 FQNEAQ. CDR3 protein: CASSLQELFQPQHF. The CDR3 DNA sequence: TGTGCCAGCAGCTTACAAGAACTTTTTCAGCCCCAGCATTTT.

V gene TRBV5-1 combines with J gene TRBJ1-1; 7 bases align to TRBD1. Germline lookup yields CDR1 SGHRS and CDR2 YFSETQ. V was pared by 0 bases and J by 4 bases, with 3 bases of the junction left unmatched. The CDR3 has 14 residues. CDR3 loop: CASSLATGTTEAFF. CDR3 coding DNA: TGCGCCAGCAGCTTGGCGACAGGGACCACTGAAGCTTTCTTT.

This clonotype was counted ten times or more. The J gene is TRBJ1-1, the V gene TRBV18, with D possibly matching TRBD1 (5 bases). CDR1 is KGHSH and CDR2 is LQKENI in the germline V gene. Trimming removed 5 bases at V and 4 bases at J, with 17 bases between. The CDR3 has 15 amino acids. DNA for the CDR3: TGTGCCAGCTCAACTACCGGGACTGAGAGCACTGAAGCTTTCTTT. The encoded protein is CASSTTGTESTEAFF.

V gene TRBV30 combines with J gene TRBJ2-7, with unresolved D. The CDR3 extends over 14 amino acids. The V end was cut by 0 bases, the J end by 2 bases, with 11 bases between. CDR1 is GTSNPN, CDR2 SVGIG, per germline (reference sequence). The CDR3 DNA reads TGTGCCTGGAGTGTAATCGGACCACCCTACGAGCAGTACTTC. Translation gives CAWSVIGPPYEQYF.